This T cell receptor (beta chain) comes out of a study of blood T cell repertoires in COVID-19. Across the whole study: Samples of COVID-19 (acute and convalescent) were obtained from the United States, Italy and Spain. Nucleic acid was either cDNA or gDNA, and it came from T cells, B-cell-depleted T cells, or PBMCs.

This CDR3 is 16 amino acids long. Germline lookup yields CDR1 SGHTA and CDR2 FQGNSA. V was shortened by 1 base and J by 0 bases, with 10 bases between the two germline ends. How the authors handled the data: Estimates of nucleated cell counts were drawn from the amplification of reference gene primers. Assay used: immunoSEQ multiplex PCR; TCRdb lists only in-frame clones, some missing. V and J calls and clone size are as listed in that table; D and trimming were resolved from the DNA. The table has over 200,000 clones, approximately 83% seen once. This chain links TRBV7-2 with TRBJ1-3; D is uncertain. Sequences were obtained from peripheral blood. This sequence originates from a man over 45 with active or convalescent COVID-19. The DNA of the CDR3 is TGTGCCAGCAGCTTAGATAGAGGTCTCTCTGGAAACACCATATATTTT. Encoded protein: CASSLDRGLSGNTIYF.